Below, 21 T cell receptor beta chains from the same sample are listed, as sequenced in a study of blood T cell repertoires in COVID-19. Clones were read by immunoSEQ multiplex PCR, and TCRdb kept only the in-frame ones, dropping some. Among about 170,000 clones listed, 82% were seen once. The sequencing input was peripheral blood. Receptors originate from a woman aged 70 to 79 with acute or convalescent COVID-19.

The gene calls are TRBV5-4 and TRBJ2-1; 8 bases map to TRBD1. Germline CDR1 is SGHNT and CDR2 is YYREEE (reference sequence). V lost 4 bases and J lost 3; bases outside the gene matches: 6. This CDR3 is 15 amino acids long. This chain's CDR3 is CASSRDRGRYNEQFF. CDR3 sequence (DNA): TGTGCCAGCAGCCGTGACAGGGGCCGCTACAATGAGCAGTTCTTC.

The DNA for the CDR3 is TGTGCCAGCAGCCGGGGGCAGGGGGCCATTGGCTACACCTTC. Amino acid sequence: CASSRGQGAIGYTF. The chain couples TRBV6-5 to TRBJ1-2, with TRBD1 identical over 8 bases. There are 14 residues in the CDR3. V dropped 6 bases and J dropped 7; count of bases not matched to a gene: 10. Germline lookup yields CDR1 MNHEY and CDR2 SVGAGI.

The chain uses TRBV3-1 (or the pseudogene TRBV3-2) and TRBJ2-5; no firm D call. The V gene lost 0 bases and the J gene lost 1 base, with 9 bases spanning the gap. CDR3 length equals 15 residues. Germline loops: CDR1 LGHDT, CDR2 YNNKEL (reference sequence). CDR3 nucleotides: TGTGCCAGCAGCCAAGATACGGGTGTCCAAGAGACCCAGTACTTC. Its translation is CASSQDTGVQETQYF.

The chain joins TRBV24-1 to TRBJ2-4; 8 bases match TRBD1. Germline values: CDR1 KGHDR, CDR2 SFDVKD. The CDR3 totals 16 residues. With V trimmed by 4 bases and J by 4 bases, 8 bases remained unmatched. In nucleotides, the CDR3 is TGTGCCACCAGTGACTCCGCGGACAGGGCTAAAAACATTCAGTACTTC. Translating gives CATSDSADRAKNIQYF.

The rearrangement uses TRBV11-3 and TRBJ2-3, with unresolved D. Germline V CDR1 and CDR2: SGHNT, YENEEA. Trimming removed 1 base at V and 0 bases at J, with 8 bases between. There are 15 residues in the CDR3. The DNA for the CDR3 is TGTGCCAGCAGCTTAGGCCAGACTAGCACAGATACGCAGTATTTT. Protein sequence: CASSLGQTSTDTQYF.

This chain connects TRBV7-9 to TRBJ1-4; 7 positions match TRBD1. Trimming cost V 3 bases and J 1 base; bases outside gene matches: 2. CDR3 length equals 15 residues. Germline assignment: CDR1 SEHNR and CDR2 FQNEAQ (reference sequence). The CDR3 DNA is TGTGCCAGCAGCTTGGGGGACAGAACTAATGAAAAACTGTTTTTT. Translation: CASSLGDRTNEKLFF.

The chain carries TRBV28 and TRBJ2-1, with 9 positions matching TRBD1. The trim removed 4 bases at V and 5 bases at J, leaving 6 bases unmatched. CDR3 size: 15 residues. In germline, CDR1 is MDHEN, CDR2 SYDVKM. The CDR3 reads CASSSTGTGNNEQFF. CDR3 DNA sequence: TGTGCCAGCAGTTCCACCGGGACAGGGAACAATGAGCAGTTCTTC.

The V and J genes are TRBV5-5 and TRBJ2-2; D not certain. The V end lost 4 bases, the J end lost 6 bases, and 16 bases lay between the germline ends. Germline V gene data show CDR1 as SGHKS and CDR2 as YYEKEE (reference sequence). The CDR3 consists of 15 residues. For the CDR3, the DNA is TGTGCCAGCAGCCAATCGCAGGTACCTTCCGGGGAGCTGTTTTTT. Amino acids: CASSQSQVPSGELFF.

This sequence joins TRBV6-2 or TRBV6-3 and TRBJ2-2; 7 bases match TRBD2. CDR3 length: 16 amino acids. Trimming took 5 bases from V and 6 from J; bases not matched to a gene: 12. Germline assignment: CDR1 MNHEY and CDR2 SVGEGT. In DNA, the CDR3 is TGTGCCAGCAGTCACGTTGCGGGGGATTTGCCCGGGGAGCTGTTTTTT. Protein product: CASSHVAGDLPGELFF.

The V gene is TRBV6-2 or TRBV6-3, the J gene TRBJ1-2, with D possibly being TRBD1 (5 bases). Germline V gene data show CDR1 as MNHEY and CDR2 as SVGEGT. There are 18 residues in the CDR3. V lost 1 base and J 1 base, leaving 19 bases between the germline ends. This chain's CDR3 is CASSYFVSGGSVNYGYTF. The CDR3 DNA follows: TGTGCCAGCAGTTACTTCGTCTCGGGGGGGTCGGTTAACTATGGCTACACCTTC.

The J gene is TRBJ2-1, the V gene TRBV28, with D uncertain. The CDR3 spans 15 residues. The germline CDR1 and CDR2 sequences are MDHEN and SYDVKM. Trimming removed 6 bases from V and 0 bases from J, with 12 bases in between. The CDR3 protein is CASSLRGYSYNEQFF. CDR3 in DNA: TGTGCCAGCAGCCTCCGCGGCTACTCCTACAATGAGCAGTTCTTC. Full variable domain (outside the CDR3, taken from reference TRBV28 and TRBJ2-1): DVKVTQSSRYLVKRTGEKVFLECVQDMDHENMFWYRQDPGLGLRLIYFSYDVKMKEKGDIPEGYSVSREKKERFSLILESASTNQTSMYLCASSLRGYSYNEQFFGPGTRLTVL.

The rearrangement joins TRBV7-2 to TRBJ2-3; tentative D call: TRBD1 (5 bases). The germline CDR1 and CDR2 sequences are SGHTA and FQGNSA. V was shortened by 8 bases and J by 2 bases, with 14 bases between the two germline ends. The CDR3 runs 14 residues. In DNA form, the CDR3 reads TGTGCCAGCCTATTAACAGGCCCCACAGATACGCAGTATTTT. Amino acid sequence: CASLLTGPTDTQYF.

The chain couples TRBV28 to TRBJ2-3, with 12 bases fitting TRBD1. The V and J ends lost 5 bases and 5 bases, in that order; junction bases with no gene match: 8. The CDR3 contains 16 residues. Per germline, CDR1 MDHEN and CDR2 SYDVKM. CDR3 in amino acids: CASSTPGQGAIDTQYF. The CDR3 DNA is TGTGCCAGCAGTACCCCGGGACAGGGGGCTATAGATACGCAGTATTTT.

V is TRBV6-4 and J is TRBJ2-7; TRBD1 is a possible D gene (6 bases). The V and J ends lost 1 base and 3 bases respectively, with 13 bases between them. The CDR3 is 15 residues long. Germline CDR1 MRHNA, CDR2 SNTAGT. In DNA form, the CDR3 reads TGTGCCAGCAGTGACTGGGGGCCCCTTCTCTACGAGCAGTACTTC. It specifies CASSDWGPLLYEQYF.

The chain combines TRBV14 with TRBJ2-3; D gene ambiguous. This CDR3 has 13 amino acids. Trimming left V 5 bases short and J 3 bases short, with 9 bases between. Germline CDR1 is SGHDN and CDR2 is FVKESK. CDR3 coding DNA: TGTGCCAGCAGCTTTGACTCGACAGATACGCAGTATTTT. Encoded protein: CASSFDSTDTQYF.

Many counts were recorded for this clone. The chain combines TRBV7-9 with TRBJ2-7; possibly TRBD1 for D (6 bases). Trimming removed 3 bases from V and 5 bases from J, with 14 bases in between. This CDR3 is 14 amino acids long. CDR1 and CDR2 (germline): SEHNR, FQNEAQ (reference sequence). The CDR3 sequence: CASSFQSGEDEQYF. CDR3 nucleotide sequence: TGTGCCAGCAGCTTCCAATCAGGGGAAGACGAGCAGTACTTC.

The CDR3 protein is CASSGRVGAFF. CDR3 DNA: TGTGCCAGCAGTGGCAGGGTTGGGGCTTTCTTT. The V gene is TRBV28, the J gene TRBJ1-1, with TRBD1 as a possible D gene (5 bases). V was trimmed by 5 bases and J by 11 bases, leaving 12 bases between them. The CDR3 has 11 amino acids. Germline assignment: CDR1 MDHEN and CDR2 SYDVKM.

The rearrangement uses TRBV11-3 and TRBJ2-3; 11 bases are a match to TRBD2. V was pared by 0 bases and J by 6 bases, with 5 bases of the junction left unmatched. Looked up from germline, CDR1 is SGHNT and CDR2 is YENEEA. The CDR3 loop spans 16 amino acids. CDR3 sequence reads: CASSLDSGRAGDTQYF. In nucleotides, the CDR3 is TGTGCCAGCAGCTTAGATAGCGGGAGGGCCGGCGATACGCAGTATTTT.

This clone was detected only a few times. The V gene is TRBV5-1, the J gene TRBJ1-4, with 8 bases matching TRBD1. V gave up 0 bases and J gave up 7 bases; unmatched junction bases: 5. Germline V lookup: CDR1 SGHRS, CDR2 YFSETQ. The CDR3 is made up of 15 amino acids. Here the CDR3 reads CASSLEGTGVEKLFF. CDR3 bases: TGCGCCAGCAGCTTGGAGGGGACAGGAGTTGAAAAACTGTTTTTT.

This clone appeared a few times. The chain links TRBV10-3 to TRBJ2-7, with D tentatively TRBD1 (7 bases). Looked up from germline, CDR1 is ENHRY and CDR2 is SYGVKD. The CDR3 sequence is 13 residues long. V was cut by 3 bases and J by 5 bases, with 11 bases left in between. This chain's CDR3 is CAISDARGDEQYF. Here the CDR3 DNA reads TGTGCCATCAGTGACGCCAGGGGGGACGAGCAGTACTTC.

V and J are TRBV7-2 and TRBJ2-5, with TRBD2 identical over 11 bases. Germline V lookup: CDR1 SGHTA, CDR2 FQGNSA. V lost 5 bases and J lost 4; bases outside the gene matches: 9. The CDR3 spans 16 residues. The CDR3 DNA sequence: TGTGCCAGCAGCGTTAGTCTAGCGGGGGGAGGAGAGACCCAGTACTTC. This codes for CASSVSLAGGGETQYF.